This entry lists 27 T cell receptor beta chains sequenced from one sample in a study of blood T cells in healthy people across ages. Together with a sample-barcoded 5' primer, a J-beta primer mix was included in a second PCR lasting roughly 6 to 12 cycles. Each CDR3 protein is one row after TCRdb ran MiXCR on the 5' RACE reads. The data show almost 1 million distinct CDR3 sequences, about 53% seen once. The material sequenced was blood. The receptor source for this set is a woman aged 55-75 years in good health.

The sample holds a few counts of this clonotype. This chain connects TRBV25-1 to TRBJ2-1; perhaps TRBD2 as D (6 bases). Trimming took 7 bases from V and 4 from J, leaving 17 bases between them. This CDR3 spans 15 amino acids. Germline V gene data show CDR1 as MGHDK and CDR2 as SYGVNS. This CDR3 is CASTPLAGTYNEQFF. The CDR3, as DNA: TGTGCCAGCACCCCCCTGGCGGGAACATACAATGAGCAGTTCTTC.

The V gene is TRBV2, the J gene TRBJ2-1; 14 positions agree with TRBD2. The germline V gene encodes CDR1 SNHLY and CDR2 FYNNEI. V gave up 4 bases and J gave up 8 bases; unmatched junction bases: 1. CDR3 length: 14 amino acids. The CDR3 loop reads CASSGGLAGDEQFF. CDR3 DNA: TGTGCCAGCAGTGGGGGACTAGCGGGAGATGAGCAGTTCTTC. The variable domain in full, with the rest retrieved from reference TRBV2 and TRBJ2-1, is EPEVTQTPSHQVTQMGQEVILRCVPISNHLYFYWYRQILGQKVEFLVSFYNNEISEKSEIFDDQFSVERPDGSNFTLKIRSTKLEDSAMYFCASSGGLAGDEQFFGPGTRLTVL.

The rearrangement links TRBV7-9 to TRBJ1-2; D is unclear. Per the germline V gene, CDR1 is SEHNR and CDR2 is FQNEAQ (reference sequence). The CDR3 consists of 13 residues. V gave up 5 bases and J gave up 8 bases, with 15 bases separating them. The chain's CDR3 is CASSRDIGRGYTF. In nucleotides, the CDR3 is TGTGCCAGCAGCCGAGACATTGGGAGGGGCTACACCTTC.

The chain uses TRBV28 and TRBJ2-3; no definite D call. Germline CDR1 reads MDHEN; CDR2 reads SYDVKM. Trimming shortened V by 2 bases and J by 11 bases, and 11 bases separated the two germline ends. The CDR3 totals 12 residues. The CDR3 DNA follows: TGTGCCAGCAGTTTAACGGCGGAAAGGCAGTATTTT. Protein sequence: CASSLTAERQYF.

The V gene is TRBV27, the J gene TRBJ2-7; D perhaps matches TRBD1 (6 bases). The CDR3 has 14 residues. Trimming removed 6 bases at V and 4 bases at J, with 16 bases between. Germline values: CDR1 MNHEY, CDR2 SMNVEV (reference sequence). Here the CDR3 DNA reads TGTGCCAGCAGCTGGGGGTCCACAGGGTACGAGCAGTACTTC. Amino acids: CASSWGSTGYEQYF.

The chain's CDR3 is CASSWNRETTYTQYF. CDR3 sequence (DNA): TGTGCCAGCAGTTGGAACCGGGAGACCACCTATACGCAGTATTTT. The chain links TRBV6-6 to TRBJ2-3, with D perhaps TRBD2 (6 bases). The CDR3 consists of 15 residues. CDR1 and CDR2 (germline): MNHNY, SVGAGI (reference sequence). V was trimmed by 4 bases and J by 7 bases, leaving 18 bases between them.

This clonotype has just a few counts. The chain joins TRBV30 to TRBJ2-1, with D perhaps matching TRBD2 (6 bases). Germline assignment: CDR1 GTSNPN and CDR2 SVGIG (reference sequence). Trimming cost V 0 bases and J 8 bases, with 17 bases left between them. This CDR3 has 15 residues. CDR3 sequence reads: CAWSVGGGIVYEQFF. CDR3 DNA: TGTGCCTGGAGTGTTGGGGGAGGTATCGTCTATGAGCAGTTCTTC. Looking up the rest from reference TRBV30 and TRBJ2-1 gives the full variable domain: SQTIHQWPATLVQPVGSPLSLECTVEGTSNPNLYWYRQAAGRGLQLLFYSVGIGQISSEVPQNLSASRPQDRQFILSSKKLLLSDSGFYLCAWSVGGGIVYEQFFGPGTRLTVL.

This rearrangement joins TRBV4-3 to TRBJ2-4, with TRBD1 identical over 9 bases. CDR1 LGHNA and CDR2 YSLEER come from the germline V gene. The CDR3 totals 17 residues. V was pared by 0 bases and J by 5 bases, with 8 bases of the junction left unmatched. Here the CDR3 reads CASSQDGGQGYENIQYF. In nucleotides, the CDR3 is TGCGCCAGCAGCCAAGATGGCGGACAGGGGTACGAAAACATTCAGTACTTC.

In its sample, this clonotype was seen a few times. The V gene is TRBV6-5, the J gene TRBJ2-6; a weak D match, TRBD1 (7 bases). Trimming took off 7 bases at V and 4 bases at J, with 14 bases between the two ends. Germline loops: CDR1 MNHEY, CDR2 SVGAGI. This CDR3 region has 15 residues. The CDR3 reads CASTTSGGGANVLTF. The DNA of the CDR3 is TGTGCCAGCACCACATCAGGGGGGGGGGCCAACGTCCTGACTTTC.

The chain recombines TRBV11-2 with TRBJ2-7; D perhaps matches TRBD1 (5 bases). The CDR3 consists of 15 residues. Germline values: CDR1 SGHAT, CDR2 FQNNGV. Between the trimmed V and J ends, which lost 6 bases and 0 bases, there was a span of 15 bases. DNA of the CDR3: TGTGCCAGCAGTCAAATCGACAGAAGCTCCTACGAGCAGTACTTC. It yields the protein CASSQIDRSSYEQYF.

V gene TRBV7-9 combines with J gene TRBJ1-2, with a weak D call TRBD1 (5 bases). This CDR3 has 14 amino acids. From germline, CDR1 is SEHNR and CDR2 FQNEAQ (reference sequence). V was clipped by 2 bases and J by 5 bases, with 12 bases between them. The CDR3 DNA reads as TGTGCCAGCAGCTTAAGGACAACGACTTATGGCTACACCTTC. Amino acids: CASSLRTTTYGYTF.

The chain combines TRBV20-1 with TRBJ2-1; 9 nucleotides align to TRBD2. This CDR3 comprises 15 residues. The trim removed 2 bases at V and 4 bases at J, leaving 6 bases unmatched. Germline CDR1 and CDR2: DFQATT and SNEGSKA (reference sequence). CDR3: CSARSLAGRYNEQFF. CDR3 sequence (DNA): TGCAGTGCTAGATCTCTAGCGGGGAGGTACAATGAGCAGTTCTTC.

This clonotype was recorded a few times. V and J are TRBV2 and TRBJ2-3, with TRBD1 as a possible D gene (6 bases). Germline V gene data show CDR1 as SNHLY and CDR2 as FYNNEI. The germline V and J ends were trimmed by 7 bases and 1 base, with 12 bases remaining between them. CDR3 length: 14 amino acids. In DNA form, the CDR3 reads TGTGCCAGCACCGAAGCAGGGGGCACAGATACGCAGTATTTT. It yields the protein CASTEAGGTDTQYF.

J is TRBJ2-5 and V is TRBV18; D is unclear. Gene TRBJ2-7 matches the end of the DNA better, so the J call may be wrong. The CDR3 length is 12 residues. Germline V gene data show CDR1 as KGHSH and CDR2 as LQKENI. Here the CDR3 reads CASSLSRGEQYF. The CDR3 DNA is TGTGCCAGCAGCTTGTCTCGAGGCGAGCAGTACTTC.

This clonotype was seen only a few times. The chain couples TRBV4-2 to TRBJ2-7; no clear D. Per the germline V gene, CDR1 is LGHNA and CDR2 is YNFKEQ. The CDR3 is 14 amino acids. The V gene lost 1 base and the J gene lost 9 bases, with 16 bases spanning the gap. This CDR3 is CASSQVMAARVQYF. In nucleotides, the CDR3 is TGTGCCAGCAGCCAAGTTATGGCTGCGCGCGTGCAGTACTTC.

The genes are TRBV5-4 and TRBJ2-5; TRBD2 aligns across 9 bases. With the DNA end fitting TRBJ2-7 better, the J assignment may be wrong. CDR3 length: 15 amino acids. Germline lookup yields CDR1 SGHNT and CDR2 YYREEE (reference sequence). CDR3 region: CASGRNSGSRYEQYF. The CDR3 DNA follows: TGTGCCAGCGGACGGAATAGCGGGAGTAGGTACGAGCAGTACTTC.

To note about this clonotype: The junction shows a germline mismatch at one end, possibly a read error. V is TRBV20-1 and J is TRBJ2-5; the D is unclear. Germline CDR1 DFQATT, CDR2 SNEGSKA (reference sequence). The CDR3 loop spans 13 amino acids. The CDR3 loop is CSAHTLIQGTQYF. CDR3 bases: TGCAGTGCTCACACCCTTATCCAAGGGACCCAGTACTTC.

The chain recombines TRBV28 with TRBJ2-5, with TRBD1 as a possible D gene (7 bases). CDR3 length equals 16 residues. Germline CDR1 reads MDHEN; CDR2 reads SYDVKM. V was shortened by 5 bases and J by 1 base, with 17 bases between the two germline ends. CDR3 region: CASSLPGGQPQETQYF. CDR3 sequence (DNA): TGTGCCAGCAGTCTACCCGGGGGACAGCCCCAAGAGACCCAGTACTTC.

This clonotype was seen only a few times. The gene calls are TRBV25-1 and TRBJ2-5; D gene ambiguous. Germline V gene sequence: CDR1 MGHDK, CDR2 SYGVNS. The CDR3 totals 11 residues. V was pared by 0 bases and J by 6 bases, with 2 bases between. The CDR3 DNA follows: TGTGCCAGCAGTGAATATCAGACCCAGTACTTC. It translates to CASSEYQTQYF.

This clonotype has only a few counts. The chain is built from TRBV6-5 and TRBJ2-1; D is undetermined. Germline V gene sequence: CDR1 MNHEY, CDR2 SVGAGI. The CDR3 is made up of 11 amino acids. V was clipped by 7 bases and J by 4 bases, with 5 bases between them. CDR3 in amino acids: CASTRYNEQFF. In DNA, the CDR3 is TGTGCCAGCACCAGATACAATGAGCAGTTCTTC.

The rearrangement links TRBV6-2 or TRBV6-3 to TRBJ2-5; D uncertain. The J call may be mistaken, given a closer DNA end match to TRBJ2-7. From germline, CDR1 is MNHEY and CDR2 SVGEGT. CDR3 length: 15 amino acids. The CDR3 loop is CASKNPRCDPYEQYF. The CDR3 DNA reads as TGTGCCAGCAAAAACCCACGATGTGACCCCTACGAGCAGTACTTC.

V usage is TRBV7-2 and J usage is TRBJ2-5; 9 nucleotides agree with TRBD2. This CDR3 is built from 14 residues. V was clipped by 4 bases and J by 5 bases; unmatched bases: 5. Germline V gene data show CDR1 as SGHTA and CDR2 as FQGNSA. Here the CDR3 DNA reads TGTGCCAGCAGCTACAGCGGGAGGATGGAGACCCAGTACTTC. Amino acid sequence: CASSYSGRMETQYF.

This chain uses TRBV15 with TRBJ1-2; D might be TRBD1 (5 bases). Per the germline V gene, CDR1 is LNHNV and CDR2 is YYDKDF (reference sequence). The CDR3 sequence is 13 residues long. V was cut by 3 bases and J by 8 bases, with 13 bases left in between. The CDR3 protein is CATSSMWGGGYTF. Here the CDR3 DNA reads TGTGCCACCAGCAGTATGTGGGGGGGGGGCTACACCTTC.

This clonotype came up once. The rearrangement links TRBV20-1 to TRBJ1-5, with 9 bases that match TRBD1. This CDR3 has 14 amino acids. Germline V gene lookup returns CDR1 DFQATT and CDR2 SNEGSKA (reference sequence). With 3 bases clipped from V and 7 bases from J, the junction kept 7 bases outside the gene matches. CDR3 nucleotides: TGCAGTGCTAGTCAGGGGACAGGGAACCAGCCCCAGCATTTT. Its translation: CSASQGTGNQPQHF.

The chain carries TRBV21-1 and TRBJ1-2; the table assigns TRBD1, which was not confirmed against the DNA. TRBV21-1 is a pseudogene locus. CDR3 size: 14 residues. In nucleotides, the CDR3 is TGTGCCAGCAGCGGCCGACAGGGGCGCTATGGCTACACCTTC. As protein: CASSGRQGRYGYTF.

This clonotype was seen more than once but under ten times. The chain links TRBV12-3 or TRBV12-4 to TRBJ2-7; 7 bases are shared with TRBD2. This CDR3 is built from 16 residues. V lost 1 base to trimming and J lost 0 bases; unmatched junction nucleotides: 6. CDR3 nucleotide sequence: TGTGCCAGCAGTTTAGGGCTCCTAGCGGTCTCCTACGAGCAGTACTTC. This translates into CASSLGLLAVSYEQYF.

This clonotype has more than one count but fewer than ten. The CDR3 protein is CSARAEKLFF. The CDR3 nucleotides are TGCAGTGCTAGAGCTGAAAAACTGTTTTTT. The rearrangement links TRBV20-1 to TRBJ1-4, with D hard to call. CDR3 length: 10 residues. V lost 1 base and J 7 bases, leaving 1 base between the germline ends. Germline CDR1 and CDR2: DFQATT and SNEGSKA (reference sequence).